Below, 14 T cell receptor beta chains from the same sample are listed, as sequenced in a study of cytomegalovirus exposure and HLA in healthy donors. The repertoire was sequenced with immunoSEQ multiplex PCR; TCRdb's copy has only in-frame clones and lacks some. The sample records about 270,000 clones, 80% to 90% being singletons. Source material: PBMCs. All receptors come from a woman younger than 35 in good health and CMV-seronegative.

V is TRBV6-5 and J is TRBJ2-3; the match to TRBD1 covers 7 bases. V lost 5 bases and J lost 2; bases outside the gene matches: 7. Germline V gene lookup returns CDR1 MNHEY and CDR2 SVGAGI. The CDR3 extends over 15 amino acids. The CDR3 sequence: CASSRTDRNTDTQYF. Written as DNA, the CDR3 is TGTGCCAGCAGTCGGACGGACAGGAACACAGATACGCAGTATTTT.

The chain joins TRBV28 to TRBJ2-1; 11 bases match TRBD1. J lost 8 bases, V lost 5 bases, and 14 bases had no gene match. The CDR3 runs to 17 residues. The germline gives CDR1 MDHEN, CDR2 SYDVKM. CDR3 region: CASSRIGTGGFHDEQFF. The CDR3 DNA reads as TGTGCCAGCAGTCGCATTGGGACAGGGGGTTTTCACGATGAGCAGTTCTTC.

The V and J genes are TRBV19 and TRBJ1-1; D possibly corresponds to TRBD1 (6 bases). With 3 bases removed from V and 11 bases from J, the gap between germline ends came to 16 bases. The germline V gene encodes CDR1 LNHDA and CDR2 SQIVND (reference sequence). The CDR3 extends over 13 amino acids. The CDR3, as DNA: TGTGCCAGTAGTATGGCAAGGGACATAGCCGCTTTCTTT. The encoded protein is CASSMARDIAAFF.

The CDR3 here is CAWSGGAGADTQYF. The CDR3 nucleotides are TGTGCCTGGAGTGGGGGAGCGGGCGCAGATACGCAGTATTTT. V gene TRBV30 combines with J gene TRBJ2-3, with D tentatively TRBD2 (6 bases). The CDR3 is made up of 14 amino acids. The germline V gene encodes CDR1 GTSNPN and CDR2 SVGIG (reference sequence). The V end lost 1 base, the J end lost 4 bases, and 12 bases lay between the germline ends.

Here the CDR3 reads CASSGQGNQPQHF. The CDR3 DNA follows: TGCGCCAGCAGTGGACAGGGGAATCAGCCCCAGCATTTT. The rearrangement links TRBV10-1 to TRBJ1-5; 8 bases map to TRBD1. Germline values: CDR1 WNHNN, CDR2 SYGVQD (reference sequence). J was trimmed by 4 bases and V by 4 bases; bases with no gene match: 0. This CDR3 region has 13 residues.

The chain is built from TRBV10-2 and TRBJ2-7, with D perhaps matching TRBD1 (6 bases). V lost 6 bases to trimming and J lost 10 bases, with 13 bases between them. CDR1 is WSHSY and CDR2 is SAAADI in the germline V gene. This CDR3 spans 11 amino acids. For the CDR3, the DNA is TGCGCCAGCAGCCGGGACACTAGACAGTACTTC. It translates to CASSRDTRQYF.

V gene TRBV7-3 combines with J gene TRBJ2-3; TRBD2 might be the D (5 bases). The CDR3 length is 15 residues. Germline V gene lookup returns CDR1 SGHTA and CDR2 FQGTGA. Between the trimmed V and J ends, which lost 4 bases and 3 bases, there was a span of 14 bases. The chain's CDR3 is CASSSTGIATDTQYF. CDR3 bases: TGTGCCAGCAGCTCGACGGGGATAGCGACAGATACGCAGTATTTT. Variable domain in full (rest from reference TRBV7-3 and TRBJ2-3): GAGVSQTPSNKVTEKGKYVELRCDPISGHTALYWYRQSLGQGPEFLIYFQGTGAADDSGLPNDRFFAVRPEGSVSTLKIQRTERGDSAVYLCASSSTGIATDTQYFGPGTRLTVL.

Written as DNA, the CDR3 is TGCGCCAGCAGCCAAGACTCGGCTAACTATGGCTACACCTTC. Translating it yields CASSQDSANYGYTF. This chain joins TRBV4-1 and TRBJ1-2; D remains unclear. Germline V gene data show CDR1 as MGHRA and CDR2 as YSYEKL. The CDR3 contains 14 residues. V was pared by 0 bases and J by 0 bases, with 5 bases between.

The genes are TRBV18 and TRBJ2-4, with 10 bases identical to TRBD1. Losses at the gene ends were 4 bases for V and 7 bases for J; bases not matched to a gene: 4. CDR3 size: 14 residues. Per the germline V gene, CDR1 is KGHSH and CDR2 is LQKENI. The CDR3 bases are TGTGCCAGCTCACTGGGACAGGGGAGGAACATTCAGTACTTC. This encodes CASSLGQGRNIQYF. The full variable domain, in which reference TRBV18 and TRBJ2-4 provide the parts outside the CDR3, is NAGVMQNPRHLVRRRGQEARLRCSPMKGHSHVYWYRQLPEEGLKFMVYLQKENIIDESGMPKERFSAEFPKEGPSILRIQQVVRGDSAAYFCASSLGQGRNIQYFGAGTRLSVL.

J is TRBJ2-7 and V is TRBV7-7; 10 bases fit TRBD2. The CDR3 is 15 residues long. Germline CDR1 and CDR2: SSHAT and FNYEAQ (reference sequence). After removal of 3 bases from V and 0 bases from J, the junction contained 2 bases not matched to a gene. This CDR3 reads CASSFASGSSYEQYF. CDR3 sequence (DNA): TGTGCCAGCAGCTTCGCTAGCGGGAGCTCCTACGAGCAGTACTTC.

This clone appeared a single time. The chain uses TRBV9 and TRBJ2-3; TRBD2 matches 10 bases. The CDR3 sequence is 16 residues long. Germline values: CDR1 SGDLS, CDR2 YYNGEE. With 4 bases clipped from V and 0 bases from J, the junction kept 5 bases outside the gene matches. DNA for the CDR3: TGTGCCAGCAGCACTCGGACTAGCGGAAGCACAGATACGCAGTATTTT. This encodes CASSTRTSGSTDTQYF.

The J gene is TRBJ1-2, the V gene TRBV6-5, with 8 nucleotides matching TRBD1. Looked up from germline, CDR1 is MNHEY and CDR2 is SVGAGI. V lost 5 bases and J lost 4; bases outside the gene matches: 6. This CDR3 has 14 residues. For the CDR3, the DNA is TGTGCCAGCAGTGAGACAGGGGTCGCCTATGGCTACACCTTC. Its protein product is CASSETGVAYGYTF.

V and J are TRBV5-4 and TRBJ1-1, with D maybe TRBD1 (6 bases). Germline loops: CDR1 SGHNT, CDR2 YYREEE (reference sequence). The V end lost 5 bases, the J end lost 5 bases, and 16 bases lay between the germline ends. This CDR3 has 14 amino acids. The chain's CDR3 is CASRQTGRGTEAFF. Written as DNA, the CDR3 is TGTGCCAGCAGGCAAACAGGGAGAGGGACTGAAGCTTTCTTT.

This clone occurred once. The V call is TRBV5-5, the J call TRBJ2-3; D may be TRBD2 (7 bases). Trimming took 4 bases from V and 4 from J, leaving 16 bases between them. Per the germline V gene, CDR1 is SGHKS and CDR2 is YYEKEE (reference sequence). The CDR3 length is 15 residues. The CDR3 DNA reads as TGTGCCAGCAGCCCCGAGGGGGGGTGGGCAGATACGCAGTATTTT. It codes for CASSPEGGWADTQYF. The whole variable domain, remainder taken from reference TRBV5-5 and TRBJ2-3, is DAGVTQSPTHLIKTRGQQVTLRCSPISGHKSVSWYQQVLGQGPQFIFQYYEKEERGRGNFPDRFSARQFPNYSSELNVNALLLGDSALYLCASSPEGGWADTQYFGPGTRLTVL.